This TCR beta chain was observed in a study of blood T cell repertoires in COVID-19. The germline V gene encodes CDR1 MNHNY and CDR2 SVGAGI (reference sequence). The length of the CDR3 is 15 residues. The J segment lost 9 bases and the V segment lost 6 bases, leaving 12 bases of the junction unmatched. As originally analysed: Amplification of reference gene primers was used by the study to estimate nucleated cell counts. Here immunoSEQ multiplex PCR was the method, and the copy in TCRdb shows in-frame clones only, minus some. V and J calls and clone size are given by that table; D and trimming were obtained from the DNA. The sample records about 85,000 clones, roughly 89% being singletons.

Sequencing was performed on peripheral blood. The chain carries TRBV6-6 and TRBJ1-5, with 9 nucleotides matching TRBD1. The sequence was obtained from an elderly woman with active or convalescent COVID-19. The DNA for the CDR3 is TGTGCCAGCAGGAGACAGGGGGGACCGGGTTTGCCCCAGCATTTT. It translates to CASRRQGGPGLPQHF.